Below are 23 T cell receptor beta chains sequenced from a single sample in a study of CD8+ T cells in alopecia areata. Sequencing used cDNA as its template, made by extracting RNA and reverse transcribing it. Sequenced by immunoSEQ multiplex PCR; TCRdb stores in-frame clones only, minus some. The sample contains around 140,000 clones, about 47% of which appear only once. The sequences come from CD8+ T cells sorted from blood, collected at week 0. The receptors were sampled from a human donor with alopecia areata.

The genes are TRBV4-3 and TRBJ2-2; D not certain. V was pared by 0 bases and J by 5 bases, with 13 bases between. The CDR3 consists of 16 residues. Germline lookup yields CDR1 LGHNA and CDR2 YSLEER. The CDR3 region is CASSQDESDQTGELFF. CDR3 bases: TGCGCCAGCAGCCAAGATGAATCCGACCAGACCGGGGAGCTGTTTTTT.

This clone was seen only a few times. A much larger clone lies one base from this, so it may be a read error. The chain has TRBV7-9 and TRBJ2-3, with D unresolved. Trimming took off 1 base at V and 3 bases at J, with 2 bases between the two ends. The CDR3 runs 12 residues. In germline, CDR1 is SEHNR, CDR2 FQNEAQ (reference sequence). The CDR3 DNA sequence: TGTGCCAGCAGCTTAGAAACAGATACGCAGTATTTT. Translation: CASSLETDTQYF.

J is TRBJ2-5 and V is TRBV4-3, with D maybe TRBD2 (5 bases). The DNA end is a closer match to TRBJ2-7, so the J assignment may be wrong. CDR1 is LGHNA, CDR2 YSLEER, per germline. CDR3 length: 15 residues. CDR3 amino acids: CASSQDWAGGYEQYF. The CDR3 bases are TGCGCCAGCAGCCAAGATTGGGCAGGAGGCTACGAGCAGTACTTC.

This clone showed up just a few times. The rearrangement uses TRBV5-6 and TRBJ1-2; 10 nucleotides match TRBD1. Germline assignment: CDR1 SGHDT and CDR2 YYEEEE. With V trimmed by 4 bases and J by 8 bases, 8 bases remained unmatched. This CDR3 is built from 14 residues. In DNA, the CDR3 is TGTGCCAGCAGCATTCGACAGGGGGCGAGAGGCTACACCTTC. This sequence encodes CASSIRQGARGYTF.

The chain is built from TRBV30 and TRBJ1-2; possible D gene TRBD1, 5 bases. V lost 3 bases and J lost 0, with 8 bases in between. The CDR3 is made up of 13 amino acids. Germline V gene lookup returns CDR1 GTSNPN and CDR2 SVGIG (reference sequence). The DNA for the CDR3 is TGTGCCTGGAGGGACATAGCTAACTATGGCTACACCTTC. Translating gives CAWRDIANYGYTF.

The chain links TRBV2 to TRBJ2-1, with D unclear. CDR1 SNHLY and CDR2 FYNNEI come from the germline V gene. The CDR3 is 12 residues long. Trimming removed 6 bases from V and 6 bases from J, with 9 bases in between. In nucleotides, the CDR3 is TGTGCCAGCAGGGCGGTTTCCAATGAGCAGTTCTTC. This gives the protein CASRAVSNEQFF.

The V and J genes are TRBV29-1 and TRBJ2-1; 8 positions agree with TRBD2. Looked up from germline, CDR1 is SQVTM and CDR2 is ANQGSEA. The CDR3 has 15 amino acids. With 0 bases clipped from V and 7 bases from J, the junction kept 8 bases outside the gene matches. The CDR3 loop reads CSVEEGRGGQNEQFF. CDR3 nucleotide sequence: TGCAGCGTTGAAGAGGGTCGGGGGGGTCAAAATGAGCAGTTCTTC.

This chain links TRBV6-5 with TRBJ2-3; TRBD2 matches 12 bases. The J segment lost 4 bases and the V segment lost 4 bases, leaving 0 bases of the junction unmatched. The CDR3 contains 14 residues. Germline-derived CDR1 and CDR2 are MNHEY and SVGAGI. The CDR3 here is CASSSSGGADTQYF. The CDR3 bases are TGTGCCAGCAGTTCTAGCGGGGGGGCAGATACGCAGTATTTT.

The chain uses TRBV4-3 and TRBJ2-1, with D possibly being TRBD2 (7 bases). The length of the CDR3 is 15 residues. Trimming removed 3 bases from V and 8 bases from J, with 17 bases in between. Germline-derived CDR1 and CDR2 are LGHNA and YSLEER. The CDR3 region is CASSQELGGADEQFF. CDR3 in DNA: TGCGCCAGCAGCCAGGAGCTAGGGGGGGCCGATGAGCAGTTCTTC.

The chain combines TRBV5-4 with TRBJ2-7; tentative D call: TRBD1 (5 bases). V lost 2 bases and J lost 7, with 10 bases in between. This CDR3 region has 12 residues. CDR1 is SGHNT, CDR2 YYREEE, per germline (reference sequence). This CDR3 reads CASSLSAGEQYF. The CDR3 nucleotides are TGTGCCAGCAGCTTATCAGCAGGGGAGCAGTACTTC.

V and J are TRBV30 and TRBJ1-6; D gene uncertain. The CDR3 consists of 14 residues. CDR1 is GTSNPN, CDR2 SVGIG, per germline (reference sequence). Trimming took 1 base from V and 5 from J, leaving 9 bases between them. The CDR3 is CAWSDQRDNSPLHF. The CDR3 region has the DNA TGTGCCTGGAGTGACCAGAGGGATAATTCACCCCTCCACTTT.

The genes are TRBV19 and TRBJ1-5; D gene unclear. Germline V gene lookup returns CDR1 LNHDA and CDR2 SQIVND (reference sequence). Trimming cost V 6 bases and J 9 bases, with 15 bases left between them. CDR3 size: 13 residues. CDR3 DNA sequence: TGTGCCAGTAGAATCGCAGCCTTAGGGCCCCAGCATTTT. It is translated as CASRIAALGPQHF.

The chain is built from TRBV13 and TRBJ1-1; D is unclear. The CDR3 is made up of 13 amino acids. CDR1 and CDR2 (germline): PRHDT, FYEKMQ (reference sequence). V lost 5 bases and J 5 bases, leaving 12 bases between the germline ends. This chain's CDR3 is CASSPPSSTEAFF. CDR3 DNA: TGTGCCAGCAGCCCTCCTTCGAGTACTGAAGCTTTCTTT. Complete variable domain (other parts from reference TRBV13 and TRBJ1-1): AAGVIQSPRHLIKEKRETATLKCYPIPRHDTVYWYQQGPGQDPQFLISFYEKMQSDKGSIPDRFSAQQFSDYHSELNMSSLELGDSALYFCASSPPSSTEAFFGQGTRLTVV.

The V gene is TRBV7-8, the J gene TRBJ2-3; 10 bases are shared with TRBD2. CDR3 size: 16 residues. Per germline, CDR1 SGHVS and CDR2 FQNEAQ. With 5 bases clipped from V and 2 bases from J, the junction kept 7 bases outside the gene matches. The CDR3 DNA is TGTGCCAGCAGCCTTAGACTAGCGGGTGTCACAGATACGCAGTATTTT. Translated: CASSLRLAGVTDTQYF.

The chain recombines TRBV5-6 with TRBJ2-3, with no clear D. The V end was cut by 1 base, the J end by 1 base, with 7 bases between. This CDR3 has 14 residues. Germline lookup yields CDR1 SGHDT and CDR2 YYEEEE. CDR3 sequence reads: CASSLNPRTDTQYF. CDR3 bases: TGTGCCAGCAGCTTGAACCCACGCACAGATACGCAGTATTTT.

This chain connects TRBV7-9 to TRBJ2-3; TRBD2 matches at 8 bases. The junction had 5 bases not matched to a gene; V was cut back by 5 bases and J by 4 bases. The CDR3 contains 14 residues. Germline CDR1 and CDR2: SEHNR and FQNEAQ (reference sequence). This CDR3 reads CASSRTSNSDTQYF. The CDR3 DNA reads TGTGCCAGCAGCAGGACTAGCAATTCAGATACGCAGTATTTT. Using reference TRBV7-9 and TRBJ2-3 for the parts outside the CDR3, the full variable domain is DTGVSQNPRHKITKRGQNVTFRCDPISEHNRLYWYRQTLGQGPEFLTYFQNEAQLEKSRLLSDRFSAERPKGSFSTLEIQRTEQGDSAMYLCASSRTSNSDTQYFGPGTRLTVL.

The V call is TRBV30, the J call TRBJ2-7; maybe TRBD1 (7 bases). Germline lookup yields CDR1 GTSNPN and CDR2 SVGIG (reference sequence). The V end was cut by 0 bases, the J end by 0 bases, with 18 bases between. CDR3 size: 17 residues. Here the CDR3 DNA reads TGTGCCTGGAGTGTCCCCGGGGGACAGAGGAGCTCCTACGAGCAGTACTTC. Its translation is CAWSVPGGQRSSYEQYF.

Only a few counts were recorded for this clone. This rearrangement joins TRBV4-1 to TRBJ2-1; 7 nucleotides line up with TRBD2. The CDR3 covers 15 residues. V shed 3 bases and J 4 bases; nucleotides not matched to a gene: 6. CDR1 is MGHRA, CDR2 YSYEKL, per germline. In nucleotides, the CDR3 is TGCGCCAGCAGCCATCAAAGCGGGGTGTACAATGAGCAGTTCTTC. Translating gives CASSHQSGVYNEQFF.

This clone was seen a handful of times. The chain carries TRBV5-6 and TRBJ1-1, with TRBD1 matching over 7 bases. The length of the CDR3 is 17 residues. CDR1 is SGHDT and CDR2 is YYEEEE in the germline V gene. The V gene end was trimmed by 3 bases and the J gene end by 3 bases; junction bases not matched to a gene: 14. CDR3 DNA sequence: TGTGCCAGCAGCTCCGAACACAGGGGAAATATCGACACTGAAGCTTTCTTT. This sequence encodes CASSSEHRGNIDTEAFF.

This clone was seen repeatedly, ten times or more. This chain uses TRBV6-4 with TRBJ2-3; no firm D call. The ends were cut back, 6 bases at V and 0 bases at J, with 16 bases in the middle. CDR1 and CDR2 (germline): MRHNA, SNTAGT. CDR3 length: 16 residues. The CDR3 DNA is TGTGCCAGCAGCTTGACATCGAGCCCCAGCACAGATACGCAGTATTTT. This encodes CASSLTSSPSTDTQYF.

This chain joins TRBV2 and TRBJ2-5; 10 bases match TRBD1. The trim removed 8 bases at V and 2 bases at J, leaving 5 bases unmatched. The germline V gene has CDR1 SNHLY and CDR2 FYNNEI. There are 14 residues in the CDR3. Written as DNA, the CDR3 is TGTGCCAGCGGATGGGGACAGGGGCAAGAGACCCAGTACTTC. Protein sequence: CASGWGQGQETQYF.

This clone showed up just once. The rearrangement uses TRBV6-1 and TRBJ2-1; maybe TRBD2 (6 bases). CDR3 length: 15 amino acids. Per the germline V gene, CDR1 is MNHNS and CDR2 is SASEGT. V was trimmed by 3 bases and J by 7 bases, leaving 16 bases between them. CDR3 in amino acids: CASSEQSPGGNEQFF. The CDR3 coding sequence is TGTGCCAGCAGTGAGCAGAGCCCCGGGGGTAATGAGCAGTTCTTC.

This clone was counted once. The genes are TRBV5-1 and TRBJ2-7; 7 bases are shared with TRBD1. Trimming removed 2 bases from V and 1 base from J; junction bases left unmatched: 0. This CDR3 is 13 amino acids long. In germline, CDR1 is SGHRS, CDR2 YFSETQ. For the CDR3, the DNA is TGCGCCAGCAGCTTACAGGGGTCCTACGAGCAGTACTTC. Translating gives CASSLQGSYEQYF.